The 16 T cell receptor beta chains presented below share a single source sample, sequenced in a study of cytomegalovirus exposure and HLA in healthy donors. Sequenced by immunoSEQ multiplex PCR; TCRdb stores in-frame clones only, minus some. The top ten hold 13% of the sample, which has 200,000 or so clones, approximately 80% seen once. Sequencing was done on a sample of PBMCs. Receptors were obtained from a woman aged 25 to 39 in good health and CMV-seropositive.

This sequence joins TRBV30 and TRBJ1-1, with a weak D call TRBD1 (6 bases). Trimming cost V 5 bases and J 0 bases, with 7 bases left between them. The CDR3 consists of 12 residues. Germline V lookup: CDR1 GTSNPN, CDR2 SVGIG (reference sequence). CDR3 loop: CAWGQLNTEAFF. The CDR3 DNA reads as TGTGCCTGGGGACAGTTGAACACTGAAGCTTTCTTT.

The chain joins TRBV11-2 to TRBJ2-2; D not resolved. Trimming removed 2 bases at V and 5 bases at J, with 3 bases between. CDR3 length: 12 amino acids. Per the germline V gene, CDR1 is SGHAT and CDR2 is FQNNGV. CDR3 in amino acids: CASSLITGELFF. The CDR3 DNA reads TGTGCCAGCAGCTTAATAACCGGGGAGCTGTTTTTT.

This clone was seen many times. The CDR3 loop reads CASRRDRGLTGELFF. For the CDR3, the DNA is TGTGCCAGCAGACGCGACAGGGGCCTGACCGGGGAGCTGTTTTTT. This rearrangement joins TRBV7-9 to TRBJ2-2, with 8 bases fitting TRBD1. V lost 6 bases and J lost 5; bases outside the gene matches: 8. CDR3 length: 15 residues. Germline assignment: CDR1 SEHNR and CDR2 FQNEAQ (reference sequence).

The rearrangement uses TRBV27 and TRBJ1-3; unclear D gene. Germline V CDR1 and CDR2: MNHEY, SMNVEV (reference sequence). This CDR3 is 17 amino acids long. The V end lost 7 bases, the J end lost 0 bases, and 19 bases lay between the germline ends. CDR3 in DNA: TGTGCCAGCACCCCGCGCTGGGGAGACCCCTCTGGAAACACCATATATTTT. This translates into CASTPRWGDPSGNTIYF.

The chain carries TRBV6-6 and TRBJ2-7, with 10 bases identical to TRBD2. Germline-derived CDR1 and CDR2 are MNHNY and SVGAGI (reference sequence). There are 16 residues in the CDR3. V was pared by 6 bases and J by 0 bases, with 8 bases of the junction left unmatched. The CDR3 is CASRGGSGGDSYEQYF. The CDR3 DNA sequence: TGTGCCAGCAGAGGAGGGAGCGGGGGGGACTCCTACGAGCAGTACTTC.

This chain links TRBV29-1 with TRBJ2-7; tentative D call: TRBD1 (6 bases). Per germline, CDR1 SQVTM and CDR2 ANQGSEA. CDR3 length equals 14 residues. V was shortened by 5 bases and J by 3 bases, with 17 bases between the two germline ends. Here the CDR3 reads CSVLSSGTNYEQYF. The DNA for the CDR3 is TGCAGCGTTCTTAGTTCCGGGACAAACTACGAGCAGTACTTC.

The chain is built from TRBV29-1 and TRBJ2-1, with 7 positions matching TRBD2. Trimming at V came to 4 bases and at J to 5 bases, leaving 5 bases not matched to a gene. Looked up from germline, CDR1 is SQVTM and CDR2 is ANQGSEA. This CDR3 comprises 13 residues. CDR3 region: CSVALAGDNEQFF. The CDR3 bases are TGCAGCGTTGCCCTGGCGGGAGACAATGAGCAGTTCTTC.

The chain combines TRBV7-9 with TRBJ2-1; 11 nucleotides align to TRBD2. V trimming: 2 bases; J trimming: 8 bases; junction bases outside the gene matches: 11. Germline V gives CDR1 SEHNR, CDR2 FQNEAQ (reference sequence). This CDR3 contains 17 residues. The CDR3 here is CASSLLNRTSGFYEQFF. CDR3 coding DNA: TGTGCCAGCAGCTTACTCAATAGGACTAGCGGGTTCTATGAGCAGTTCTTC.

The J gene is TRBJ2-1, the V gene TRBV27; TRBD2 matches 9 bases. In germline, CDR1 is MNHEY, CDR2 SMNVEV (reference sequence). With 2 bases clipped from V and 7 bases from J, the junction kept 6 bases outside the gene matches. This CDR3 spans 15 amino acids. The DNA of the CDR3 is TGTGCCAGCAGTTTAGGCGGGAGGGCCGGGAATGAGCAGTTCTTC. Translated: CASSLGGRAGNEQFF.

V and J are TRBV7-9 and TRBJ1-2; D might be TRBD1 (6 bases). This CDR3 region has 13 residues. V lost 0 bases and J lost 8, with 10 bases in between. Germline lookup yields CDR1 SEHNR and CDR2 FQNEAQ (reference sequence). The CDR3, as DNA: TGTGCCAGCAGCTTAGCAGGGGGTGGCGGCTACACCTTC. It specifies CASSLAGGGGYTF.

The chain uses TRBV6-4 and TRBJ2-3, with 9 bases aligning to TRBD1. CDR1 is MRHNA, CDR2 SNTAGT, per germline. The CDR3 sequence is 15 residues long. Losses at the gene ends were 6 bases for V and 3 bases for J; bases not matched to a gene: 7. The chain's CDR3 is CASRQDRGETDTQYF. CDR3 coding DNA: TGTGCCAGCAGACAGGACAGGGGTGAAACAGATACGCAGTATTTT.

The genes are TRBV9 and TRBJ1-1, with a possible D match to TRBD1 (5 bases). The CDR3 runs 17 residues. The V gene's germline CDR1 is SGDLS and CDR2 YYNGEE. Deletions cut 0 bases from V and 0 bases from J, with 15 bases between. CDR3: CASSVEIRQPMNTEAFF. The CDR3 DNA sequence: TGTGCCAGCAGCGTAGAGATCCGACAGCCTATGAACACTGAAGCTTTCTTT.

This clone was observed a handful of times. The chain couples TRBV27 to TRBJ2-7; 7 nucleotides agree with TRBD1. V lost 5 bases and J lost 4; bases outside the gene matches: 8. CDR3 length: 14 amino acids. Germline CDR1 and CDR2: MNHEY and SMNVEV (reference sequence). The CDR3 protein is CASSPRGRGYEQYF. The CDR3 nucleotides are TGTGCCAGCAGTCCCCGAGGCAGGGGGTACGAGCAGTACTTC.

The V gene is TRBV6-1, the J gene TRBJ1-5, with D unclear. The CDR3 has 13 residues. CDR1 and CDR2 from the germline V gene are MNHNS and SASEGT. V was trimmed by 9 bases and J by 5 bases, leaving 14 bases between them. CDR3 region: CASRMEGDQPQHF. DNA of the CDR3: TGTGCCAGTAGAATGGAGGGTGATCAGCCCCAGCATTTT.

This chain joins TRBV7-6 and TRBJ2-3; D perhaps matches TRBD1 (5 bases). Germline V gene sequence: CDR1 SGHVS, CDR2 FNYEAQ. The CDR3 runs 13 residues. With 1 base removed from V and 4 bases from J, the gap between germline ends came to 6 bases. CDR3 sequence: CASSLGGPDTQYF. The CDR3 coding sequence is TGTGCCAGCAGCTTAGGGGGCCCAGATACGCAGTATTTT.

The table lists this clone with a count of one. In nucleotides, the CDR3 is TGTGCCAGCTCCCCGGCCATTTCAGGGTCCTACGAGCAGTACTTC. Translated: CASSPAISGSYEQYF. The chain employs TRBV18 and TRBJ2-7; D perhaps matches TRBD1 (5 bases). V gave up 6 bases and J gave up 1 base, with 16 bases separating them. The CDR3 is made up of 15 amino acids. Germline V gene data show CDR1 as KGHSH and CDR2 as LQKENI.